The sequence of this T cell receptor (beta chain) was determined in a study of blood T cell repertoires in COVID-19. Study overall: Collection of acute and convalescent COVID-19 samples took place in the United States, Italy and Spain. Sample material is recorded as cDNA or gDNA derived from T cells, B-cell-depleted T cells, or PBMCs.

Patients from Seattle were sampled longitudinally, starting during active infection. Germline V gene lookup returns CDR1 LNHDA and CDR2 SQIVND (reference sequence). The CDR3 is 13 amino acids. The V gene lost 6 bases and the J gene lost 2 bases, with 10 bases spanning the gap. Methods used by the authors: Estimates of nucleated cell counts were drawn from the amplification of reference gene primers. Data came from immunoSEQ multiplex PCR; TCRdb stores just in-frame clones and leaves some out. V, J and clone size are those of that table, while D and trimming were read from the DNA. The profile shows a few hundred thousand clones, over 75% of them singletons.

The source of this sequence is a woman aged 25 to 45 with COVID-19, enrolled during active disease. This chain connects TRBV19 to TRBJ1-2; D is uncertain. The sequenced sample was peripheral blood. As DNA, the CDR3 is TGTGCCAGTAGAGAATCTAAGAACTATGGCTACACCTTC. Translating it yields CASRESKNYGYTF.